These 27 T cell receptor beta chains were sequenced from one sample in a study of naive and memory T cell subsets. The beta constant-region primer was an equimolar mix of two oligonucleotides covering TRBC1 and TRBC2. Each CDR3 protein gets one entry after TCRdb re-called the UMI-ligation and nested PCR reads with MiXCR. The sample records approximately 82,000 distinct CDR3 sequences, roughly 7% being singletons. What was sequenced was central memory CD4+ T cells from blood. Source of these receptors: a human donor in good health.

Only a few counts were recorded for this clonotype. This rearrangement joins TRBV5-6 to TRBJ2-1; D gene uncertain. Germline V lookup: CDR1 SGHDT, CDR2 YYEEEE. V shed 5 bases and J shed 9 bases, with 9 bases lying between them. CDR3 size: 11 residues. CDR3 residues: CASSRDIEQFF. The CDR3 DNA is TGTGCCAGCAGTAGGGATATTGAGCAGTTCTTC.

Ten or more counts support this clonotype. The V call is TRBV20-1, the J call TRBJ1-1; perhaps TRBD1 as D (5 bases). Trimming took 8 bases from V and 11 from J, leaving 18 bases between them. CDR1 DFQATT and CDR2 SNEGSKA come from the germline V gene (reference sequence). The CDR3 has 11 amino acids. The CDR3 sequence is CSTPWWGRAFF. DNA of the CDR3: TGCAGTACCCCGTGGTGGGGGAGGGCTTTCTTT.

This clonotype was recorded many times. The chain joins TRBV9 to TRBJ2-5; D might be TRBD2 (6 bases). This CDR3 comprises 15 residues. Deletions cut 3 bases from V and 5 bases from J, with 17 bases between. Germline CDR1 is SGDLS and CDR2 is YYNGEE. The CDR3 coding sequence is TGTGCCAGCAGCGCCCTGGAGGGGTGGGGGGAGACCCAGTACTTC. Amino acids: CASSALEGWGETQYF.

This clonotype has more than one count but fewer than ten. The V and J genes are TRBV19 and TRBJ2-2; tentative D call: TRBD1 (6 bases). Trimming left V 7 bases short and J 3 bases short, with 15 bases between. From germline, CDR1 is LNHDA and CDR2 SQIVND (reference sequence). This CDR3 contains 15 residues. For the CDR3, the DNA is TGTGCCAGTATCCACCAGGGGAGATACACCGGGGAGCTGTTTTTT. Amino acid sequence: CASIHQGRYTGELFF. Full variable domain (outside the CDR3, taken from reference TRBV19 and TRBJ2-2): DGGITQSPKYLFRKEGQNVTLSCEQNLNHDAMYWYRQDPGQGLRLIYYSQIVNDFQKGDIAEGYSVSREKKESFPLTVTSAQKNPTAFYLCASIHQGRYTGELFFGEGSRLTVL.

This clonotype was counted at least ten times. V and J are TRBV7-9 and TRBJ1-1, with D maybe TRBD1 (5 bases). Germline V lookup: CDR1 SEHNR, CDR2 FQNEAQ (reference sequence). The CDR3 totals 14 residues. V gave up 3 bases and J gave up 1 base, with 9 bases separating them. CDR3 sequence reads: CASSFGASNTEAFF. The CDR3 DNA sequence: TGTGCCAGCAGCTTCGGGGCCTCGAACACTGAAGCTTTCTTT.

This clonotype was detected only a few times. The genes are TRBV30 and TRBJ2-5, with D tentatively TRBD2 (5 bases). Germline V gene sequence: CDR1 GTSNPN, CDR2 SVGIG (reference sequence). The CDR3 covers 13 residues. Trimming shortened V by 0 bases and J by 6 bases, and 11 bases separated the two germline ends. CDR3 coding DNA: TGTGCCTGGAGTGTACTCGGGGTAAAGACCCAGTACTTC. It yields the protein CAWSVLGVKTQYF.

This clonotype was seen a handful of times. V and J are TRBV24-1 and TRBJ1-1; 7 nucleotides match TRBD1. J gave up 4 bases and V 4 bases, and 5 bases lay outside the gene matches. The CDR3 spans 14 residues. Germline V gene lookup returns CDR1 KGHDR and CDR2 SFDVKD. CDR3 sequence: CATSEAGQFTEAFF. The DNA of the CDR3 is TGTGCCACCAGTGAGGCGGGACAGTTCACTGAAGCTTTCTTT.

The V call is TRBV7-8, the J call TRBJ2-2; tentatively, D is TRBD2 (6 bases). The CDR3 runs to 14 residues. The V end lost 2 bases, the J end lost 7 bases, and 11 bases lay between the germline ends. The germline CDR1 and CDR2 sequences are SGHVS and FQNEAQ. The CDR3 reads CASSLLASGGELFF. The CDR3 bases are TGTGCCAGCAGCTTACTAGCGTCAGGCGGGGAGCTGTTTTTT.

The chain combines TRBV7-2 with TRBJ2-3, with 7 bases identical to TRBD2. The germline CDR1 and CDR2 sequences are SGHTA and FQGNSA. Trimming at V came to 10 bases and at J to 6 bases, leaving 4 bases not matched to a gene. The CDR3 runs 11 residues. Written as DNA, the CDR3 is TGTGCCATCGGGACTATGGATACGCAGTATTTT. It encodes CAIGTMDTQYF.

CDR3 region: CASSQEVAGGPNTGELFF. The CDR3 region has the DNA TGCGCCAGCAGCCAAGAGGTGGCGGGAGGTCCGAACACCGGGGAGCTGTTTTTT. This chain uses TRBV4-3 with TRBJ2-2, with 8 bases that match TRBD2. The germline CDR1 and CDR2 sequences are LGHNA and YSLEER. The CDR3 sequence is 18 residues long. The ends lost 0 bases at V and 0 bases at J; junction bases unmatched: 6.

This clonotype was observed at least ten times. The J gene is TRBJ2-2, the V gene TRBV18, with a tentative D call TRBD1 (5 bases). Deletions cut 6 bases from V and 3 bases from J, with 14 bases between. From germline, CDR1 is KGHSH and CDR2 LQKENI. The CDR3 extends over 15 amino acids. CDR3 in amino acids: CASSSGQSHTGELFF. CDR3 bases: TGTGCCAGCTCTTCAGGGCAGTCTCACACCGGGGAGCTGTTTTTT.

This clonotype was observed many times. The chain is built from TRBV4-1 and TRBJ2-1, with TRBD1 as a possible D gene (6 bases). Trimming cost V 4 bases and J 14 bases, with 15 bases left between them. This CDR3 is built from 12 residues. From germline, CDR1 is MGHRA and CDR2 YSYEKL. This chain's CDR3 is CASSRPDRQEFF. Written as DNA, the CDR3 is TGCGCCAGCAGCCGACCCGACAGGCAGGAGTTCTTC.

This clonotype showed up many times. The rearrangement uses TRBV7-3 and TRBJ2-3; 12 nucleotides align to TRBD2. Looked up from germline, CDR1 is SGHTA and CDR2 is FQGTGA. Trimming cost V 1 base and J 4 bases; bases outside gene matches: 6. The CDR3 runs to 17 residues. The CDR3 sequence is CASSLSLAGGPADTQYF. The CDR3 DNA sequence: TGTGCCAGCAGCTTAAGCCTAGCGGGAGGGCCCGCAGATACGCAGTATTTT.

This clonotype has ten or more counts. This sequence joins TRBV20-1 and TRBJ1-6, with a tentative D call TRBD1 (6 bases). Germline loops: CDR1 DFQATT, CDR2 SNEGSKA (reference sequence). This CDR3 has 15 residues. The V and J ends lost 6 bases and 7 bases respectively, with 19 bases between them. The CDR3 bases are TGCAGTGCCCCTCCCCGGGGGGGCTTCAATTCACCCCTCCACTTT. Its protein is CSAPPRGGFNSPLHF.

This clonotype was detected ten times or more. The genes are TRBV7-9 and TRBJ2-3, with TRBD1 as a possible D gene (5 bases). V lost 9 bases and J lost 7, with 20 bases in between. This CDR3 contains 14 residues. Germline V CDR1 and CDR2: SEHNR, FQNEAQ (reference sequence). The CDR3 nucleotides are TGTGCCAGTCATCTCGATGGGGCGGTCAATACGCAGTATTTT. It yields the protein CASHLDGAVNTQYF.

This clonotype has more than one count but fewer than ten. J is TRBJ1-5 and V is TRBV4-2, with D uncertain. This CDR3 is 14 amino acids long. In germline, CDR1 is LGHNA, CDR2 YNFKEQ. V lost 0 bases and J 5 bases, leaving 8 bases between the germline ends. The CDR3 DNA sequence: TGTGCCAGCAGCCAAGACGGGATGGATCAGCCCCAGCATTTT. Its protein product is CASSQDGMDQPQHF.

The chain recombines TRBV12-3 or TRBV12-4 with TRBJ2-2, with a tentative D call TRBD1 (6 bases). CDR3 length equals 13 residues. V was trimmed by 4 bases and J by 4 bases, leaving 7 bases between them. The CDR3 coding sequence is TGTGCCAGCAGTTACAGGGTCACCGGGGAGCTGTTTTTT. Translating gives CASSYRVTGELFF.

This clonotype was seen many times. In DNA form, the CDR3 reads TGTGCCAGCAGTGAATCGGGCAGACAGGGGAGGAATTATGGCTACACCTTC. This sequence encodes CASSESGRQGRNYGYTF. The V gene is TRBV6-1, the J gene TRBJ1-2; 8 bases line up with TRBD1. Germline CDR1 is MNHNS and CDR2 is SASEGT. With V trimmed by 2 bases and J by 5 bases, 13 bases remained unmatched. The CDR3 spans 17 residues.

This clonotype was seen repeatedly, ten times or more. The rearrangement uses TRBV7-9 and TRBJ2-6, with 7 bases fitting TRBD1. V lost 1 base, J lost 0 bases, and 15 bases stayed unmatched. The CDR3 contains 21 residues. Germline values: CDR1 SEHNR, CDR2 FQNEAQ (reference sequence). The CDR3 loop reads CASSLGPKPGQSSSGANVLTF. The CDR3 region has the DNA TGTGCCAGCAGCTTAGGTCCCAAACCGGGACAGTCATCCTCTGGGGCCAACGTCCTGACTTTC.

This clonotype was counted ten times or more. The chain uses TRBV4-3 and TRBJ1-1, with a weak D call TRBD1 (5 bases). The germline gives CDR1 LGHNA, CDR2 YSLEER. The CDR3 contains 14 residues. V was clipped by 0 bases and J by 5 bases, with 10 bases between them. The CDR3 bases are TGCGCCAGCAGCCAAGACCGGGGGGTTACTGAAGCTTTCTTT. The encoded protein is CASSQDRGVTEAFF.

The chain recombines TRBV4-2 with TRBJ2-1; D is possibly TRBD1 (6 bases). V lost 1 base, J lost 6 bases, and 10 bases lay in between. CDR3 length: 14 amino acids. Germline lookup yields CDR1 LGHNA and CDR2 YNFKEQ. This CDR3 reads CASSQVGAGNEQFF. The CDR3 bases are TGTGCCAGCAGCCAAGTGGGGGCCGGCAATGAGCAGTTCTTC.

In its sample, this clonotype was seen a few times. The chain combines TRBV20-1 with TRBJ1-2, with D possibly matching TRBD1 (5 bases). V was pared by 1 base and J by 4 bases, with 13 bases between. This CDR3 comprises 14 residues. Germline V gene data show CDR1 as DFQATT and CDR2 as SNEGSKA (reference sequence). The CDR3 reads CSARGGDSPYGYTF. The CDR3 DNA is TGCAGTGCTAGAGGGGGTGACAGCCCCTATGGCTACACCTTC.

This clonotype appeared a few times. The rearrangement links TRBV11-2 to TRBJ2-7; maybe TRBD1 (5 bases). The CDR3 is made up of 13 amino acids. Germline V gene data show CDR1 as SGHAT and CDR2 as FQNNGV. Trimming pared 0 bases from V and 11 bases from J, leaving 14 bases between. In DNA, the CDR3 is TGTGCCAGCAGCTTAGAGTCGGCCAGGGCAGAGTACTTC. Protein product: CASSLESARAEYF.

The J gene is TRBJ1-3, the V gene TRBV29-1; no clear D. Trimming took 7 bases from V and 0 from J, leaving 13 bases between them. This CDR3 has 14 amino acids. Germline assignment: CDR1 SQVTM and CDR2 ANQGSEA. The CDR3 protein is CSAEYISSGNTIYF. The CDR3 coding sequence is TGCAGCGCCGAATACATCTCCTCTGGAAACACCATATATTTT.

This clonotype has a count of ten or more. V gene TRBV19 combines with J gene TRBJ1-5; D unclear. The germline gives CDR1 LNHDA, CDR2 SQIVND (reference sequence). This CDR3 is built from 14 residues. Trimming cost V 8 bases and J 4 bases, with 15 bases left between them. CDR3 coding DNA: TGTGCCAGTCGACTTCAGACTACTAATCAGCCCCAGCATTTT. Translation: CASRLQTTNQPQHF.

This clonotype was seen at least ten times. The chain joins TRBV24-1 to TRBJ2-1; TRBD2 matches 12 bases. The J segment lost 4 bases and the V segment lost 6 bases, leaving 3 bases of the junction unmatched. The germline V gene encodes CDR1 KGHDR and CDR2 SFDVKD. This CDR3 spans 15 amino acids. CDR3 bases: TGTGCCACCAGTCCAACTAGCGGGAGGTACAATGAGCAGTTCTTC. The encoded protein is CATSPTSGRYNEQFF.

This clonotype was found many times. This chain uses TRBV15 with TRBJ1-2; TRBD1 agrees at 7 bases. J was trimmed by 0 bases and V by 1 base; bases with no gene match: 5. Per the germline V gene, CDR1 is LNHNV and CDR2 is YYDKDF (reference sequence). This CDR3 is 16 amino acids long. CDR3 bases: TGTGCCACCAGCAGAGCCCTCGGACAGGCTAACTATGGCTACACCTTC. This codes for CATSRALGQANYGYTF. Full variable domain (rest looked up from reference TRBV15 and TRBJ1-2): DAMVIQNPRYQVTQFGKPVTLSCSQTLNHNVMYWYQQKSSQAPKLLFHYYDKDFNNEADTPDNFQSRRPNTSFCFLDIRSPGLGDTAMYLCATSRALGQANYGYTFGSGTRLTVV.